This T cell receptor (beta chain) was sequenced during a study of beta chain features in type 1 diabetes. Overall study results and limits: Patients with type 1 diabetes carried fewer insertions and had more deletions at their VDJ junctions.

Each of the CD4+ naive, central memory, regulatory and stem cell-like memory populations was sorted via CD45RO/CCR7/CD25/CD127/CD95/CD27. About this clone itself: Its matching antigen is unknown.

The CDR3 spans 13 residues. The germline V and J ends were trimmed by 1 base and 2 bases, with 4 bases remaining between them. Per the germline V gene, CDR1 is SGHNT and CDR2 is YENEEA. Sequenced material consisted of expressed TCRB transcripts (all of the isolated RNA was reverse transcribed). Measured with immunoSEQ multiplex PCR; TCRdb has only the in-frame clones, and not every one. Here the sample spans about 900,000 clones, 17% being singletons. The sequencing sample was made of naive CD4+ T cells from blood. The TCR was taken from a woman aged 18-30 years in good health. This rearrangement joins TRBV11-3 to TRBJ2-3; D is unclear. CDR3 in amino acids: CASSLAYTDTQYF. In nucleotides, the CDR3 is TGTGCCAGCAGCTTAGCCTACACAGATACGCAGTATTTT.